This T cell receptor (beta chain) came from a study of beta chain features in type 1 diabetes. Overall study: Examination of sorted cells across all samples involved more than 100,000,000 cells.

J gave up 6 bases and V 3 bases, and 16 bases lay outside the gene matches. The CDR3 consists of 18 residues. CDR1 SGHNT and CDR2 YYREEE come from the germline V gene (reference sequence). Of note for this clone: Its antigen is still unknown.

As every portion of the isolated RNA was reverse transcribed, the sequencing read expressed TCRB transcripts. Data came from immunoSEQ multiplex PCR; TCRdb stores just in-frame clones and leaves some out. The profile covers about 900,000 clones, with 15% to 20% appearing a single time and around 0.02% taken by the ten largest. Study-level findings and limits: For patients, the naive, central memory and Treg TCRB repertoires appeared more alike than for healthy donors.

About 116 mL of blood, on average, came from one heparinised draw per donor. Isolation of CD4+ naive, central memory, regulatory and stem cell-like memory cells was achieved by sorting via CD45RO/CCR7/CD25/CD127/CD95/CD27. The TCR originated in a woman in her late teens or twenties in good health. What was sequenced was naive CD4+ T cells from blood. The chain combines TRBV5-4 with TRBJ2-5; 11 bases are shared with TRBD2. The CDR3 loop reads CASSSRLAGSGELQTQYF. DNA for the CDR3: TGTGCCAGCAGCTCCCGACTAGCGGGATCCGGGGAGTTGCAGACCCAGTACTTC.